This TCR beta chain was sequenced in a study of blood T cell repertoires in COVID-19. About the research overall: Italy, Spain and the United States were the sources of the convalescent and acute COVID-19 samples. Sources were T cells, B-cell-depleted T cells, or PBMCs; the material itself was cDNA or gDNA.

The V gene's germline CDR1 is LGHNA and CDR2 YNFKEQ. This CDR3 contains 14 residues. Unmatched junction bases numbered 1, after V lost 1 base and J lost 5 bases. For this clone: Additional DNA sequences in this sample encode the identical CDR3.

Study processing details: For nucleated cells, counts were estimated from reference gene primer amplification. Clones were read by immunoSEQ multiplex PCR, and TCRdb kept only the in-frame ones, dropping some. V, J and clone size derive from that table, while D and trimming were established from the DNA sequence. The sample holds about 76,000 clones; 75% to 90% are singletons and the top ten take 18%. Sequencing used peripheral blood. The origin of this receptor is a human donor in a cohort sampled during active COVID-19. The chain carries TRBV4-2 and TRBJ1-4, with 7 bases matching TRBD1. The CDR3 loop is CASSQGTGNEKLFF. DNA for the CDR3: TGTGCCAGCAGCCAAGGGACAGGCAATGAAAAACTGTTTTTT.